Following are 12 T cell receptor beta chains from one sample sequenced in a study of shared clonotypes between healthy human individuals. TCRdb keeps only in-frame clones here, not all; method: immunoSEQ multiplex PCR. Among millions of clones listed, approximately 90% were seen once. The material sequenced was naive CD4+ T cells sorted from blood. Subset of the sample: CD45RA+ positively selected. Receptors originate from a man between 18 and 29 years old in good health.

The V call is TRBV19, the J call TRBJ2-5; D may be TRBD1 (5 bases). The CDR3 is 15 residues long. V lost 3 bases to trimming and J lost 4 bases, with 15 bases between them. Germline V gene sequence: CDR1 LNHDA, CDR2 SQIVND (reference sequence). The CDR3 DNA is TGTGCCAGTAGTATGAACAGGCGGCCAGGAGAGACCCAGTACTTC. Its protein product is CASSMNRRPGETQYF.

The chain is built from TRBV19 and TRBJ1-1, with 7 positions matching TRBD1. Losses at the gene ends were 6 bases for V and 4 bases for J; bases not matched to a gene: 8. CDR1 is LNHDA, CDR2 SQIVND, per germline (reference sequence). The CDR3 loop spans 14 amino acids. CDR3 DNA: TGTGCCAGTAGCGTGCTACAGGGGACCACTGAAGCTTTCTTT. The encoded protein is CASSVLQGTTEAFF.

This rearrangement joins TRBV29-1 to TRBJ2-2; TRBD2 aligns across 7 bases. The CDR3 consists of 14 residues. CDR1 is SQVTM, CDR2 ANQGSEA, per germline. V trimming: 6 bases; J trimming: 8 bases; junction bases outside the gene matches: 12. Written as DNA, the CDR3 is TGCAGCGTCTCGCGCGGGAGTCTAGCAGGGGAGCTGTTTTTT. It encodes CSVSRGSLAGELFF.

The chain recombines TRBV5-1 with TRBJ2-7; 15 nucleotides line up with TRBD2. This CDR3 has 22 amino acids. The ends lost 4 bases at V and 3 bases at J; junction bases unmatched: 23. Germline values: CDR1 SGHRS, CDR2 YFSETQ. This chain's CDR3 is CASSLGLSGLAGGLSNNYEQYF. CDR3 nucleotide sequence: TGCGCCAGCAGCCTTGGCCTATCGGGACTAGCGGGAGGATTATCCAATAACTACGAGCAGTACTTC. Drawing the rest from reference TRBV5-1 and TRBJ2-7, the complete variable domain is KAGVTQTPRYLIKTRGQQVTLSCSPISGHRSVSWYQQTPGQGLQFLFEYFSETQRNKGNFPGRFSGRQFSNSRSEMNVSTLELGDSALYLCASSLGLSGLAGGLSNNYEQYFGPGTRLTVT.

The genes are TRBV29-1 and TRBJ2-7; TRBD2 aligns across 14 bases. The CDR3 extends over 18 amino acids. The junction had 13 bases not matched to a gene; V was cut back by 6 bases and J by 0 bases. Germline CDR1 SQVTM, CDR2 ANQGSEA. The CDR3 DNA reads TGCAGCGTAGGAAGGTACGGGACTAGCGGGGGTAGCTCCTACGAGCAGTACTTC. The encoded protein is CSVGRYGTSGGSSYEQYF.

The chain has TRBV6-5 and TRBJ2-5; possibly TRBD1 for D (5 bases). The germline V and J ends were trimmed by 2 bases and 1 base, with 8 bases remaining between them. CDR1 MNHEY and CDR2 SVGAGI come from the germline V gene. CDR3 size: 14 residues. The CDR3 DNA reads TGTGCCAGCAGTTACGGGGCGACCCAAGAGACCCAGTACTTC. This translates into CASSYGATQETQYF.

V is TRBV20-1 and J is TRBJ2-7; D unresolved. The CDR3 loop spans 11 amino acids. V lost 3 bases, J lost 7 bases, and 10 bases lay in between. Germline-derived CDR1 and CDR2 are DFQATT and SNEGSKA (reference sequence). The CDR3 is CSASQPTEQYF. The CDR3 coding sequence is TGCAGTGCTAGTCAGCCCACGGAGCAGTACTTC.

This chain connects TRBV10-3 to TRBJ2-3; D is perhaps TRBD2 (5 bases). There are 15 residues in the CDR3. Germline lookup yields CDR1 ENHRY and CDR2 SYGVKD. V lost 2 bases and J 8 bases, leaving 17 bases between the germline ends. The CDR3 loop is CAISEQASIPGTQYF. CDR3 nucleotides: TGTGCCATCAGTGAGCAGGCTAGCATCCCCGGTACGCAGTATTTT.

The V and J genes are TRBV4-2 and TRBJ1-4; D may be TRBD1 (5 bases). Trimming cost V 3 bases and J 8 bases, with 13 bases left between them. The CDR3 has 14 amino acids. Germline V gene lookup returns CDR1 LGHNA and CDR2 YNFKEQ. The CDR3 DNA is TGTGCCAGCAGCCACGAAGGGACGGTAGAAAAACTGTTTTTT. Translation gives CASSHEGTVEKLFF.

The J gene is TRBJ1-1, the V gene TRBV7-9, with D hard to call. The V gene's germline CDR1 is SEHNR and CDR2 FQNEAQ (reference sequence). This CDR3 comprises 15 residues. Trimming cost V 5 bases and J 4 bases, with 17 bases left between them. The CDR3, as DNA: TGTGCCAGCAGCCCGAGGGCGGTTGAGGGCACTGAAGCTTTCTTT. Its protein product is CASSPRAVEGTEAFF.

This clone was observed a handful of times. The CDR3 DNA sequence: TGTGCCAGCAGCTTGCTGCGACAGAACAATGAGCAGTTCTTC. Protein: CASSLLRQNNEQFF. The chain recombines TRBV5-6 with TRBJ2-1; a possible D gene is TRBD1 (5 bases). Germline-derived CDR1 and CDR2 are SGHDT and YYEEEE. The CDR3 loop spans 14 amino acids. V lost 1 base and J lost 5, with 10 bases in between.

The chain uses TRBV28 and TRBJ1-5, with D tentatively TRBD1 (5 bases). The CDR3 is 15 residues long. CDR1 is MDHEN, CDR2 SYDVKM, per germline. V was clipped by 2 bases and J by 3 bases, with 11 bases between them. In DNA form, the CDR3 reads TGTGCCAGCAGTTTAGCAGGGTCCCTCAATCAGCCCCAGCATTTT. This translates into CASSLAGSLNQPQHF. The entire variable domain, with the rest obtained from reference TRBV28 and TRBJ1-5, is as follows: DVKVTQSSRYLVKRTGEKVFLECVQDMDHENMFWYRQDPGLGLRLIYFSYDVKMKEKGDIPEGYSVSREKKERFSLILESASTNQTSMYLCASSLAGSLNQPQHFGDGTRLSIL.